A single sample gave rise to the 16 T cell receptor beta chains below, sequenced in a study of beta chain features in type 1 diabetes. Whole-study findings and limits: For Type 1 diabetes patients, all four CD4+ subsets carried TCRB CDR3s that were moderately but significantly shorter.

The antigens for these receptors are not known. The isolated RNA, all of it, was reverse transcribed, so expressed TCRB transcripts were what got sequenced. Sequencing used immunoSEQ multiplex PCR; TCRdb keeps in-frame clones, though not all of them. Here the sample spans some 660,000 clones, over 12% being singletons. The sample was naive CD4+ T cells from blood. The source is a man aged 18-30 years with type 1 diabetes.

This clone has at least ten counts. J is TRBJ2-7 and V is TRBV4-1; tentative D call: TRBD1 (6 bases). Germline V gene data show CDR1 as MGHRA and CDR2 as YSYEKL. The CDR3 consists of 14 residues. V lost 6 bases and J lost 6, with 18 bases in between. CDR3 in amino acids: CASSRQGSPSEQYF. CDR3 bases: TGCGCCAGCAGTCGCCAGGGGAGCCCCTCCGAGCAGTACTTC.

The sample holds a few counts of this clone. The V gene is TRBV5-4, the J gene TRBJ2-7; 8 bases map to TRBD1. Germline V gene data show CDR1 as SGHNT and CDR2 as YYREEE (reference sequence). The V gene end was trimmed by 7 bases and the J gene end by 5 bases; junction bases not matched to a gene: 8. This CDR3 spans 13 amino acids. CDR3 DNA sequence: TGTGCCAGCGGGATGACAGGGGTAGACGAGCAGTACTTC. Residues: CASGMTGVDEQYF.

This clone has only a few counts. This chain uses TRBV5-1 with TRBJ1-2; tentatively, D is TRBD1 (6 bases). This CDR3 comprises 14 residues. The germline V and J ends were trimmed by 0 bases and 6 bases, with 12 bases remaining between them. The germline CDR1 and CDR2 sequences are SGHRS and YFSETQ. The CDR3 is CASSLARGRDGYTF. Written as DNA, the CDR3 is TGCGCCAGCAGCTTGGCCAGGGGACGGGATGGCTACACCTTC.

This clone was counted only a few times. V gene TRBV4-2 combines with J gene TRBJ1-4; 7 nucleotides agree with TRBD1. V was clipped by 5 bases and J by 5 bases; unmatched bases: 11. This CDR3 contains 16 residues. In germline, CDR1 is LGHNA, CDR2 YNFKEQ. As DNA, the CDR3 is TGTGCCAGCAGCAAATCCGGGACAGCTTTAAATGAAAAACTGTTTTTT. As protein: CASSKSGTALNEKLFF.

In this sample, this clone turned up a few times. The chain joins TRBV30 to TRBJ1-5; tentatively, D is TRBD1 (6 bases). Trimming cost V 2 bases and J 0 bases, with 11 bases left between them. The CDR3 sequence is 15 residues long. CDR1 GTSNPN and CDR2 SVGIG come from the germline V gene (reference sequence). Written as DNA, the CDR3 is TGTGCCTGGAGTCCAGGGGTATATAGCAATCAGCCCCAGCATTTT. This translates into CAWSPGVYSNQPQHF.

The chain uses TRBV15 and TRBJ1-4; possible D gene TRBD1, 6 bases. Trimming shortened V by 5 bases and J by 8 bases, and 18 bases separated the two germline ends. Germline V gene data show CDR1 as LNHNV and CDR2 as YYDKDF (reference sequence). The CDR3 consists of 15 residues. CDR3 residues: CATSETRGAREKLFF. DNA for the CDR3: TGTGCCACCAGCGAGACTAGGGGGGCGAGAGAAAAACTGTTTTTT.

V and J are TRBV5-6 and TRBJ2-7; 7 nucleotides agree with TRBD1. Trimming took 3 bases from V and 3 from J; bases not matched to a gene: 9. CDR1 is SGHDT and CDR2 is YYEEEE in the germline V gene. This CDR3 has 15 residues. CDR3 coding DNA: TGTGCCAGCAGCTCAAGGGACAGCGTCCACTACGAGCAGTACTTC. Amino acids: CASSSRDSVHYEQYF.

This clone was recorded a few times. This chain connects TRBV19 to TRBJ2-1; no firm D call. The V end was cut by 7 bases, the J end by 0 bases, with 10 bases between. Germline V gene data show CDR1 as LNHDA and CDR2 as SQIVND (reference sequence). The CDR3 length is 14 residues. The CDR3 sequence is CASKRMSSYNEQFF. The CDR3, as DNA: TGTGCCAGTAAAAGGATGAGCTCCTACAATGAGCAGTTCTTC.

The chain recombines TRBV27 with TRBJ2-7; 10 bases are a match to TRBD1. Germline values: CDR1 MNHEY, CDR2 SMNVEV (reference sequence). The CDR3 has 14 residues. The J segment lost 7 bases and the V segment lost 5 bases, leaving 8 bases of the junction unmatched. The CDR3 nucleotides are TGTGCCAGCAGTCCCGGACAGGGGGTCCGGGAGCAGTACTTC. As protein: CASSPGQGVREQYF.

This clone was counted a few times. The J gene is TRBJ1-2, the V gene TRBV19, with a possible D match to TRBD1 (5 bases). CDR3 length: 17 amino acids. V was cut by 0 bases and J by 2 bases, with 16 bases left in between. Germline assignment: CDR1 LNHDA and CDR2 SQIVND (reference sequence). CDR3 in DNA: TGTGCCAGTAGTATAGAAGGGCATCGTCGGGGCAACTATGGCTACACCTTC. Translating it yields CASSIEGHRRGNYGYTF.

The V call is TRBV7-2, the J call TRBJ2-3, with 9 bases lining up with TRBD2. This CDR3 is built from 16 residues. With V trimmed by 3 bases and J by 1 base, 5 bases remained unmatched. Germline V lookup: CDR1 SGHTA, CDR2 FQGNSA. CDR3 amino acids: CASSFSRLAGTDTQYF. The CDR3 DNA reads as TGTGCCAGCAGCTTTTCTAGACTAGCGGGCACAGATACGCAGTATTTT.

This clone was recorded a few times. The rearrangement joins TRBV4-1 to TRBJ2-7; no firm D call. Trimming shortened V by 0 bases and J by 1 base, and 10 bases separated the two germline ends. CDR1 is MGHRA and CDR2 is YSYEKL in the germline V gene. The CDR3 length is 15 residues. CDR3 sequence reads: CASSQDGYDSYEQYF. CDR3 nucleotides: TGCGCCAGCAGCCAAGATGGGTATGATTCCTACGAGCAGTACTTC.

The chain recombines TRBV18 with TRBJ2-3; no clear D gene. Germline CDR1 is KGHSH and CDR2 is LQKENI. V lost 6 bases and J lost 3, with 16 bases in between. The CDR3 runs 15 residues. The CDR3 region has the DNA TGTGCCAGCTCCCCCCGGAGTAGGTCGACAGATACGCAGTATTTT. Its translation is CASSPRSRSTDTQYF.

This clone was detected a few times. The chain links TRBV29-1 to TRBJ2-1; D is unclear. The length of the CDR3 is 10 residues. Looked up from germline, CDR1 is SQVTM and CDR2 is ANQGSEA. V shed 3 bases and J shed 9 bases, with 6 bases lying between them. CDR3 in amino acids: CSVDAVEQFF. CDR3 DNA sequence: TGCAGCGTTGATGCTGTTGAGCAGTTCTTC.

This clone was observed a handful of times. This chain connects TRBV11-1 to TRBJ2-2, with TRBD2 identical over 16 bases. Trimming cost V 4 bases and J 6 bases; bases outside gene matches: 5. Germline CDR1 reads SGHAT; CDR2 reads FQDESV (reference sequence). The CDR3 length is 17 residues. The CDR3 nucleotides are TGTGCCAGCAGCTGGGGACTAGCGGGAGGGCCGTCCGGGGAGCTGTTTTTT. Translating gives CASSWGLAGGPSGELFF.

The V call is TRBV10-3, the J call TRBJ2-7; the D is unclear. There are 14 residues in the CDR3. V lost 2 bases and J lost 0, with 8 bases in between. Germline values: CDR1 ENHRY, CDR2 SYGVKD. In nucleotides, the CDR3 is TGTGCCATCAGTGAGGCAATGAGCTCCTACGAGCAGTACTTC. It is translated as CAISEAMSSYEQYF.